Included here is one TCR beta chain sequence, with context. This clonotype has more than one count but fewer than ten. The antigen this receptor binds is unknown. Per-base qualities were not stored, and no clone one base away is much larger. There are 13 amino acids in the CDR3, from cysteine to phenylalanine inclusive. Kept here is only the CDR3 DNA, which spans 39 bases and is read in frame from base 1. CDR1 and CDR2, per the germline V gene, are KGHSH and LQKENI. Trimming costs V 3 bases and J 3 bases, and their ends lie 8 bases apart. The roughly 39 donors, aged roughly 6 to 95 years, were systemically healthy Caucasian individuals from Russia. Approximately 11 milliliters of peripheral blood were drawn from each donor into EDTA-treated Vacutainer tubes. PBMCs were isolated by Ficoll-Paque density-gradient centrifugation, with at least 6.5 million obtained per sample. Total RNA was extracted from PBMCs with Trizol reagent, with at least 6 micrograms obtained per sample. For every donor, flow cytometry on a PBMC aliquot measured the percentage of naive CD45RAhigh/CD27high T cells.

This entry comes from a study of blood T cells in healthy people across ages (dated by TCRdb to 2015 to 2017). Regarding the research as a whole: In model experiments, template switching captured roughly one uniquely barcoded TCR beta cDNA molecule for every two T cells. Using deep sequencing normalized with unique cDNA molecular identifiers, the study measured how TCR beta repertoire diversity changes with age. The donors were split into four age groups: young (average around 15 years), middle-aged (roughly 39), aged (over 55) and long-lived (82). Donors of different ages were randomly distributed across sequencing lanes to avoid experimental bias. Two additional independent replicas of 1 million unique cDNA reads from the same blood draw were analyzed for two donors (one aged 18 to 30 and one aged 80 or older). Summary of the overall study and its limitations: Observed TCR beta diversity per million T cells fell roughly linearly with age, and a significant reduction was already apparent by age about 38. Because profiling used bulk unsorted PBMCs, naive and antigen-experienced compartments could not be compared conclusively. The percentage of naive T cells measured by flow cytometry correlated strongly with observed TCR beta diversity. Total diversity estimates from one million sequenced T cells were considered lower bounds and underestimates. Because donor CMV infection status was unknown, age-related changes in expanded clonotypes were potentially confounded. Compared with the aged group, more naive CD4+ T cells, fewer expanded clones and increased TCR diversity were shown by the long-lived group, suggesting age selection.

Libraries were built with 5' RACE. The sequencer listed for this sample is Illumina HiSeq 2500. The second PCR ran for about 6 to 12 cycles and used a J-beta primer mix along with a sample-barcoded 5' primer. A unique molecular identifier was introduced onto each TCR beta cDNA molecule by a template-switch 5' adaptor carrying 12 random nucleotides. At least 2.5 million CDR3-containing paired-end reads were obtained from each sample. All of the RNA was converted into first-strand cDNA using the Mint cDNA synthesis kit, with a TRBC-specific oligonucleotide serving as the primer. After uracil-DNA glycosylase treatment, a first 18-cycle PCR used universal primers M1SS and BC2_uni_R on all cDNA. Per the authors' processing: Each sample was normalized by randomly selecting 1 million high-quality reads, each carrying a distinct molecular identifier. Reads sharing molecular identifiers were discarded rather than binned into consensus sequences. CDR3 identification, clonotype clustering and error correction used MiTCR with a Q25 quality threshold and the strictest error-elimination algorithm. Lower-bound total TCR beta diversity was estimated with a nonparametric unseen species model using Euler transformation. TCRdb ran its own pipeline on the public reads, namely fastp trimming at Q25 and MiXCR clone calling, and kept in-frame beta chains. Each CDR3 protein gets just one entry, which takes the most common genes and DNA from the rows behind it. The V and J calls reflect TCRdb's pipeline rather than the authors' work. Present in this sample are more than 1 million distinct CDR3 sequences, 40% to 45% of which were seen just once. Jointly, the top ten make up about 19% of the sample.

The TCR originated in a woman in her fifties or sixties in good health. The V and J genes are TRBV18 and TRBJ1-2, with the D gene uncertain. The sequencing sample was made of blood. The nucleotide sequence is TGTGCCAGCTCACCTTACAGCTACTATGGCTACACCTTC. This encodes CASSPYSYYGYTF.